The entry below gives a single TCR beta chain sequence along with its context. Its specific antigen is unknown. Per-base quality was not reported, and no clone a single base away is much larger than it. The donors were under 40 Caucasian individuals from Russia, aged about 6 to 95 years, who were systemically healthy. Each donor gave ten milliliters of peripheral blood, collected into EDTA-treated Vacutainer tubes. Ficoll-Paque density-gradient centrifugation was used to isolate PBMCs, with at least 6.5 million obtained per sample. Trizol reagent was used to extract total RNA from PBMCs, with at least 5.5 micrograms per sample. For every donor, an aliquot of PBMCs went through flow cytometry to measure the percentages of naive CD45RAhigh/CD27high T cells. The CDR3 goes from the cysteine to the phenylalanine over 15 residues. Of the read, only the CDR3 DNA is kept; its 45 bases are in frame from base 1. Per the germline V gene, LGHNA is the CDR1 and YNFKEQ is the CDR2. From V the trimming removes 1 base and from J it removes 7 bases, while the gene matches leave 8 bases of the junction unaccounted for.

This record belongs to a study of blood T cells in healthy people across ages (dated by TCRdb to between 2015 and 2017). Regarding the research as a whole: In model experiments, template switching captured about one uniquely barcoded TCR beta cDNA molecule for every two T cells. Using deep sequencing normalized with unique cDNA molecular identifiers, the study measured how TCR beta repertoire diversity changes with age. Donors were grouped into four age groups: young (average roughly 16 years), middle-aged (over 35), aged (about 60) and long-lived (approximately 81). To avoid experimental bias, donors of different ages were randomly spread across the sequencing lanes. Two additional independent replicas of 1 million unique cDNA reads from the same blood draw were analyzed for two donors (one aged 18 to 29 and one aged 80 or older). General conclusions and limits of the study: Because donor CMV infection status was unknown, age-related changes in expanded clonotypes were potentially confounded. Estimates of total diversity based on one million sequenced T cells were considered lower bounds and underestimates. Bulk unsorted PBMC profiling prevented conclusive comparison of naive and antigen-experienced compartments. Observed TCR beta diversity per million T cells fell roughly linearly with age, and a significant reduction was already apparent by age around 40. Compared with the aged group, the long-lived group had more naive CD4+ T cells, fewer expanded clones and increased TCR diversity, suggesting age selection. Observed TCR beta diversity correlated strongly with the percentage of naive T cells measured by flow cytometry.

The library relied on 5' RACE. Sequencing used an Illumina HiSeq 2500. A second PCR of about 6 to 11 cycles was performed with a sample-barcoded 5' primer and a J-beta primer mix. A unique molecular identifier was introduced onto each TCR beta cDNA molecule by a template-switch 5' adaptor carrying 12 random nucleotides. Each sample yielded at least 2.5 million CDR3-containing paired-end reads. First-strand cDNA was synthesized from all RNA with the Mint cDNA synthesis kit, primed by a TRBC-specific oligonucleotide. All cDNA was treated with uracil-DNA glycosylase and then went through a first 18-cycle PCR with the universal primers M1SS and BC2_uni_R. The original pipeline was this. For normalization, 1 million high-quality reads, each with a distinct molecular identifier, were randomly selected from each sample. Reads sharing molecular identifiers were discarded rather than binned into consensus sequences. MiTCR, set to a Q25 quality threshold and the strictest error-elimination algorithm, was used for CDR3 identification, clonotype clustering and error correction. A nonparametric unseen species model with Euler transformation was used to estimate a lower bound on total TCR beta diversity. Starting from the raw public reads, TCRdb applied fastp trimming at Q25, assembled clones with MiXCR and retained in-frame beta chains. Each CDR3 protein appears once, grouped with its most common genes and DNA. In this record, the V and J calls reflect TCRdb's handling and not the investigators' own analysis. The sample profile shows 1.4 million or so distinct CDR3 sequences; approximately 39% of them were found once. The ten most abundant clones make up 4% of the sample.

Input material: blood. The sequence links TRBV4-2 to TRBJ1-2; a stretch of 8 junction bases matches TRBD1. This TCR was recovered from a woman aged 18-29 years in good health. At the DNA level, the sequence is TGTGCCAGCAGCCAAGGCTCGCAGGGGGCGCGTGGCTACACCTTC. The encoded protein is CASSQGSQGARGYTF.